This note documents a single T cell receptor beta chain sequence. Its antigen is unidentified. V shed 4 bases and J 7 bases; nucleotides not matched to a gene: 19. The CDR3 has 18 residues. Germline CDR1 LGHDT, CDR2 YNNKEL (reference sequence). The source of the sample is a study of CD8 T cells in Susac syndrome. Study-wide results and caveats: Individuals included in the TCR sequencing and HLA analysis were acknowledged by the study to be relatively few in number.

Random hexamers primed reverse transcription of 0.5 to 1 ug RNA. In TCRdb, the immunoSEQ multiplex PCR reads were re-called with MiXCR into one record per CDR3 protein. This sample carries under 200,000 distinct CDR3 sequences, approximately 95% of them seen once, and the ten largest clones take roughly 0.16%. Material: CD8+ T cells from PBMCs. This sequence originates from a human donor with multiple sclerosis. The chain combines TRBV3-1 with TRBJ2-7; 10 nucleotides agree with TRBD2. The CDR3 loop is CASSRVSNRLAGVGEQYF. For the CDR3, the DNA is TGTGCCAGCAGCCGCGTAAGTAATCGGCTAGCGGGAGTTGGGGAGCAGTACTTC.